This T cell receptor (beta chain) was documented in a study of patients and donors after allogeneic stem cell transplantation. TCRdb reprocessed the RT-PCR reads with MiXCR, giving one entry per CDR3 protein. This table has about 110,000 distinct CDR3 sequences, less than 45% appearing once. Germline-derived CDR1 and CDR2 are MNHEY and SVGEGT. The CDR3 has 13 amino acids. V was shortened by 10 bases and J by 1 base, with 13 bases between the two germline ends. The sequenced sample consisted of blood, either unsorted or a sorted T cell fraction (not recorded which). The chain joins TRBV6-2 or TRBV6-3 to TRBJ2-5; D gene ambiguous. The clonotype originates from a human donor who was either an allogeneic HSCT recipient or a stem cell or donor lymphocyte infusion donor (not recorded which). It is not recorded whose cells these are; they may come from a transplant donor. The CDR3 is CATSGWPQETQYF. In nucleotides, the CDR3 is TGTGCCACCTCCGGATGGCCCCAAGAGACCCAGTACTTC.